What follows are 17 T cell receptor beta chains derived from one specimen sequenced in a study of vaccination effects on CD4 cells after COVID-19. Data came from immunoSEQ multiplex PCR; TCRdb stores just in-frame clones and leaves some out. The sample includes tens of thousands of clones, about 80% of them seen just once. Their antigens remain unidentified. In the ViraFEST assay, antigen-specific CD4+ clonotypes were identified by expansion after peptide-pool stimulation. After more than 8 days in culture, the CD4+ T cells were isolated. Nucleocapsid antibodies stayed negative before and after vaccination, showing no earlier SARS-CoV-2 infection. Sequencing was performed on CD4+ T cells from PBMCs cultured with HCoV-OC43 spike peptides, taken before COVID-19 vaccination. Subset: HCoV-OC43 spike overlapping peptide pool stimulation. The source of these receptors is a human donor who received a COVID-19 vaccine.

This clone was seen a few times. This rearrangement joins TRBV18 to TRBJ2-1; D might be TRBD2 (5 bases). CDR3 length equals 15 residues. V lost 2 bases, J lost 4 bases, and 12 bases lay in between. Germline-derived CDR1 and CDR2 are KGHSH and LQKENI. CDR3 sequence: CASSPDRELYNEQFF. The CDR3 DNA reads as TGTGCCAGCTCACCAGATAGGGAGTTATACAATGAGCAGTTCTTC.

The chain combines TRBV19 with TRBJ1-2; possible D gene TRBD1, 5 bases. CDR3 length equals 15 residues. Germline V gives CDR1 LNHDA, CDR2 SQIVND (reference sequence). Trimming left V 3 bases short and J 3 bases short, with 14 bases between. The CDR3 DNA is TGTGCCAGTAGTATGGGACCCTCACCCTACTATGGCTACACCTTC. This translates into CASSMGPSPYYGYTF.

V is TRBV2 and J is TRBJ2-3, with D perhaps matching TRBD1 or TRBD2 (5 bases each). Germline CDR1 SNHLY, CDR2 FYNNEI. The CDR3 is made up of 13 amino acids. V lost 8 bases to trimming and J lost 3 bases, with 12 bases between them. CDR3 nucleotide sequence: TGTGCCAGCGTAGAGAGGGGAACAGATACGCAGTATTTT. It codes for CASVERGTDTQYF. Based on the CDR3 plus reference TRBV2 and TRBJ2-3, the full variable domain is EPEVTQTPSHQVTQMGQEVILRCVPISNHLYFYWYRQILGQKVEFLVSFYNNEISEKSEIFDDQFSVERPDGSNFTLKIRSTKLEDSAMYFCASVERGTDTQYFGPGTRLTVL.

This clone was seen more than once but under ten times. The V call is TRBV11-2, the J call TRBJ2-7; the D gene could be TRBD1 or TRBD2 (5 bases each). V was pared by 1 base and J by 2 bases, with 9 bases between. Per germline, CDR1 SGHAT and CDR2 FQNNGV. This CDR3 is 14 amino acids long. The CDR3 DNA reads as TGTGCCAGCAGCTTAGCCGGGGCTCCCTACGAGCAGTACGTC. It translates to CASSLAGAPYEQYV.

V usage is TRBV7-2 and J usage is TRBJ1-2; D is undetermined. The CDR3 loop spans 14 amino acids. The germline V gene has CDR1 SGHTA and CDR2 FQGNSA. V lost 5 bases to trimming and J lost 2 bases, with 12 bases between them. CDR3 nucleotide sequence: TGTGCCAGCAGCCCCGACGGAGCCAACTATGGCTACACCTTC. It encodes CASSPDGANYGYTF.

This clone was detected only a few times. The chain employs TRBV19 and TRBJ1-5, with 10 bases fitting TRBD1. The V segment lost 5 bases and the J segment 5 bases; nucleotides outside the gene matches: 9. Per germline, CDR1 LNHDA and CDR2 SQIVND (reference sequence). This CDR3 has 16 residues. CDR3 DNA sequence: TGTGCCAGTAGTGTAGCGACAGGGGGCATGGATCAGCCCCAGCATTTT. Protein product: CASSVATGGMDQPQHF.

The chain carries TRBV11-3 and TRBJ2-3, with D perhaps matching TRBD2 (7 bases). The germline V gene encodes CDR1 SGHNT and CDR2 YENEEA. This CDR3 region has 17 residues. V lost 6 bases, J lost 6 bases, and 25 bases lay in between. CDR3 coding DNA: TGTGCCAGCAGATTGGGGAGGGGCAGGGGAAGCTTCGATACGCAGTATTTT. The encoded protein is CASRLGRGRGSFDTQYF.

The rearrangement joins TRBV6-4 to TRBJ1-2; 7 positions agree with TRBD1. This CDR3 region has 13 residues. In germline, CDR1 is MRHNA, CDR2 SNTAGT. The J segment lost 6 bases and the V segment lost 6 bases, leaving 7 bases of the junction unmatched. The CDR3 loop is CASRPDRFDGYTF. CDR3 nucleotide sequence: TGTGCCAGCAGACCGGACAGGTTTGATGGCTACACCTTC.

The chain uses TRBV28 and TRBJ2-2; TRBD2 agrees at 9 bases. V trimming: 7 bases; J trimming: 4 bases; junction bases outside the gene matches: 7. The germline V gene has CDR1 MDHEN and CDR2 SYDVKM. The length of the CDR3 is 15 residues. The CDR3 spells CASTKGGGGTGELFF. As DNA, the CDR3 is TGTGCCAGCACTAAAGGCGGGGGGGGCACCGGGGAGCTGTTTTTT.

This clone was seen more than once but under ten times. The chain recombines TRBV28 with TRBJ1-2; TRBD1 might be the D (6 bases). The CDR3 runs 15 residues. The V end lost 7 bases, the J end lost 8 bases, and 23 bases lay between the germline ends. Germline V lookup: CDR1 MDHEN, CDR2 SYDVKM. The CDR3 here is CASTPSRYREGGYTF. As DNA, the CDR3 is TGTGCCAGCACCCCGAGCCGATACAGGGAGGGCGGCTACACCTTC.

The chain is built from TRBV6-5 and TRBJ1-1; D is possibly TRBD1 (6 bases). The CDR3 runs 15 residues. Looked up from germline, CDR1 is MNHEY and CDR2 is SVGAGI. Trimming took 0 bases from V and 5 from J, leaving 13 bases between them. The chain's CDR3 is CASSYSGGARTEAFF. CDR3 DNA: TGTGCCAGCAGTTACTCGGGGGGGGCTCGTACTGAAGCTTTCTTT.

The chain is built from TRBV3-1 (or the pseudogene TRBV3-2) and TRBJ2-1; 15 bases are shared with TRBD2. Trimming at V came to 4 bases and at J to 4 bases, leaving 5 bases not matched to a gene. The CDR3 has 17 residues. The germline gives CDR1 LGHDT, CDR2 YNNKEL (reference sequence). The DNA for the CDR3 is TGTGCCAGCAGCCGGGGACTAGCGGGGGGTCCGTACAATGAGCAGTTCTTC. Translated: CASSRGLAGGPYNEQFF.

The gene calls are TRBV7-9 and TRBJ1-6; D is undetermined. The ends were cut back, 2 bases at V and 5 bases at J, with 10 bases in the middle. This CDR3 region has 15 residues. Per germline, CDR1 SEHNR and CDR2 FQNEAQ (reference sequence). CDR3 nucleotides: TGTGCCAGCAGCTTATTGGGCGGGGATAATTCACCCCTCCACTTT. This sequence encodes CASSLLGGDNSPLHF.

The chain couples TRBV10-3 to TRBJ1-2; D is possibly TRBD1 (5 bases). The germline CDR1 and CDR2 sequences are ENHRY and SYGVKD. The CDR3 has 12 residues. Trimming cost V 0 bases and J 8 bases, with 7 bases left between them. CDR3 sequence reads: CAISESGDGYTF. The CDR3 region has the DNA TGTGCCATCAGTGAGTCTGGGGACGGCTACACCTTC.

This chain connects TRBV6-1 to TRBJ2-7; 9 nucleotides agree with TRBD1. In germline, CDR1 is MNHNS, CDR2 SASEGT. This CDR3 is built from 16 residues. Germline trimming cut 4 bases from V and 3 bases from J; bases unmatched to any gene: 10. CDR3 loop: CASSVQGASAVYEQYV. The CDR3 coding sequence is TGTGCCAGCAGTGTACAGGGGGCAAGCGCGGTCTACGAGCAGTACGTC.

This rearrangement joins TRBV6-2 or TRBV6-3 to TRBJ2-4; 12 bases align to TRBD1. The CDR3 is made up of 17 amino acids. Germline loops: CDR1 MNHEY, CDR2 SVGEGT. Trimming cost V 2 bases and J 8 bases; bases outside gene matches: 10. The CDR3 bases are TGTGCCAGCAGTTACAGGGACAGGGGGCGGCAAGATTACATTCAGTACTTC. Protein product: CASSYRDRGRQDYIQYF.

This rearrangement joins TRBV28 to TRBJ1-2; no firm D call. With 7 bases removed from V and 8 bases from J, the gap between germline ends came to 14 bases. The CDR3 has 12 residues. Germline-derived CDR1 and CDR2 are MDHEN and SYDVKM. The CDR3 sequence is CASTVGVGGYTF. CDR3 in DNA: TGTGCCAGCACCGTAGGAGTCGGGGGCTACACCTTC.